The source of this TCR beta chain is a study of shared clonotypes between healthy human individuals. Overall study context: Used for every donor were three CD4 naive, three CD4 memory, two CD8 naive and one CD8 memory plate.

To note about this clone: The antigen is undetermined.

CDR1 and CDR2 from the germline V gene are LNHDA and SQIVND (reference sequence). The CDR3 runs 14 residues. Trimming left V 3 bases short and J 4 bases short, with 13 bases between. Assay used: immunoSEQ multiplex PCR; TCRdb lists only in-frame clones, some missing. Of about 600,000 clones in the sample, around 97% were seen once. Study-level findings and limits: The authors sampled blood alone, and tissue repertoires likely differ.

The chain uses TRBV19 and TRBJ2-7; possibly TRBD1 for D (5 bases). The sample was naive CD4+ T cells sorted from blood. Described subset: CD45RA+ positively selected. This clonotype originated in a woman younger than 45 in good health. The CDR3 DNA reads TGTGCCAGTAGTATGGAAATCAGGGCATACGAGCAGTACTTC. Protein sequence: CASSMEIRAYEQYF.